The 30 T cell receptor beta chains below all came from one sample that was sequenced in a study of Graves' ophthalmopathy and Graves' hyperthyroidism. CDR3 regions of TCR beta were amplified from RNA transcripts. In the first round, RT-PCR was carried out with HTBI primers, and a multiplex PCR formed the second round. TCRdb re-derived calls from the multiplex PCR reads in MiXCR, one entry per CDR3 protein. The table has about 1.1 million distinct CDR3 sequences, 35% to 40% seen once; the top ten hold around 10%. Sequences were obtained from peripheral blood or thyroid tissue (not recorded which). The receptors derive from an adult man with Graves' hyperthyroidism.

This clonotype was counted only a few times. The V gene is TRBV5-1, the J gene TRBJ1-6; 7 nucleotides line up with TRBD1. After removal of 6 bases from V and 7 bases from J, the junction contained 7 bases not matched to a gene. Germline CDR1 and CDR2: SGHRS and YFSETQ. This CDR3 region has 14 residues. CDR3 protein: CASKRDSENSPLHF. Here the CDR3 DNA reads TGCGCCAGCAAACGGGACAGTGAGAATTCACCCCTCCACTTT.

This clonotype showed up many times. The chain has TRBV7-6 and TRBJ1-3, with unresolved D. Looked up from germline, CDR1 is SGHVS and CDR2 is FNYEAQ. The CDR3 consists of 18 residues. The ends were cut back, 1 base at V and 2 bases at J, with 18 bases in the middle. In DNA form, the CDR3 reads TGTGCCAGCAGCTTAGAAACACGCCACTCTCGGCCTGGAAACACCATATATTTT. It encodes CASSLETRHSRPGNTIYF.

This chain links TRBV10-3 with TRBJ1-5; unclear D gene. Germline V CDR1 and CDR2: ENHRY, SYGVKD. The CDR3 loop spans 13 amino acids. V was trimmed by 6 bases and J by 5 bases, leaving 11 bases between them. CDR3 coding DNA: TGTGCCATCAGGGTGGGATGGGATCAGCCCCAGCATTTT. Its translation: CAIRVGWDQPQHF.

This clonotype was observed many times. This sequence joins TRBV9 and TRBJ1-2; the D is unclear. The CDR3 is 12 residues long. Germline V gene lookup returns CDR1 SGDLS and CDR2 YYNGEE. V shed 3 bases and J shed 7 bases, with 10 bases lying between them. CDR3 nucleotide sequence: TGTGCCAGCAGCGGGCTCATGGGTGGCTACACCTTC. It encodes CASSGLMGGYTF.

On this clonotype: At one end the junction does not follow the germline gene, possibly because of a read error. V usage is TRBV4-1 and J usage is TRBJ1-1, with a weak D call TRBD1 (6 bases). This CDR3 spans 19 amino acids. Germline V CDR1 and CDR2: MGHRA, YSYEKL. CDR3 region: CASSDTRGPLAFMNTKAFF. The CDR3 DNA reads TGCGCCAGCAGCGATACCCGGGGGCCTCTAGCTTTCATGAACACTAAAGCTTTCTTT.

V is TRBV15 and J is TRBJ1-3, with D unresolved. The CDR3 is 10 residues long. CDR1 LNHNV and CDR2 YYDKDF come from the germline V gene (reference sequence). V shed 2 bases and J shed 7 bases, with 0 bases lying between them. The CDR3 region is CATSRNTIYF. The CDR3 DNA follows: TGTGCCACCAGCAGAAACACCATATATTTT.

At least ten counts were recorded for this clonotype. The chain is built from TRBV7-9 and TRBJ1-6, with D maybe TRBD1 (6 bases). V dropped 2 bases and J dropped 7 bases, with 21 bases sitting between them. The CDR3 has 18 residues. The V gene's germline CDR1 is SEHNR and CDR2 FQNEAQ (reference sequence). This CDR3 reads CASSLTPQPGGLNSPLHF. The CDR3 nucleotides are TGTGCCAGCAGCTTAACTCCCCAGCCCGGGGGCTTGAATTCACCCCTCCACTTT.

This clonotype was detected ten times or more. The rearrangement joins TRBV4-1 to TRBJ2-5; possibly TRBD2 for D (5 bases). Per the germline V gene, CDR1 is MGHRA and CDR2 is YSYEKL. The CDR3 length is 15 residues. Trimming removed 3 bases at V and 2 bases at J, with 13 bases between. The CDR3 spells CASSQPGSVQETQYF. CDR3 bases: TGCGCCAGCAGCCAGCCGGGTAGCGTACAAGAGACCCAGTACTTC.

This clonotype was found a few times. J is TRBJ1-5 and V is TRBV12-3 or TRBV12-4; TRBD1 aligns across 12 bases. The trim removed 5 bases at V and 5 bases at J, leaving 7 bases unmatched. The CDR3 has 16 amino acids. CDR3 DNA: TGTGCCAGCAGTCGAGGGACAGGGGGCTTGGATCAGCCCCAGCATTTT. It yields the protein CASSRGTGGLDQPQHF.

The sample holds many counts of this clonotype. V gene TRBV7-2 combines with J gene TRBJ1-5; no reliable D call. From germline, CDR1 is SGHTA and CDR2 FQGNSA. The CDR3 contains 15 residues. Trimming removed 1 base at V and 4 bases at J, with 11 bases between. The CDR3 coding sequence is TGTGCCAGCAGCTTAGAGCCCCAGCCGAATCAGCCCCAGCATTTT. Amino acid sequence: CASSLEPQPNQPQHF.

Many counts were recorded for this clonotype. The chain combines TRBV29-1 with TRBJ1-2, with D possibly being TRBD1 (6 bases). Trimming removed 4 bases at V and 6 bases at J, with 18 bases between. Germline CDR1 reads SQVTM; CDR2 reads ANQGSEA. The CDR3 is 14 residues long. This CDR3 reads CSVVRDTRRHGYTF. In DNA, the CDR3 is TGCAGCGTTGTACGGGACACCCGCCGCCATGGCTACACCTTC. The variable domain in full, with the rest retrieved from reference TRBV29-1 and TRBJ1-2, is SAVISQKPSRDICQRGTSLTIQCQVDSQVTMMFWYRQQPGQSLTLIATANQGSEATYESGFVIDKFPISRPNLTFSTLTVSNMSPEDSSIYLCSVVRDTRRHGYTFGSGTRLTVV.

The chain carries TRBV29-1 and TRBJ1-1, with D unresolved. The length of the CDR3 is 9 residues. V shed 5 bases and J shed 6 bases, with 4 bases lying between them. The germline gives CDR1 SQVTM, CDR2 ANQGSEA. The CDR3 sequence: CSVRAEAFF. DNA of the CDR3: TGCAGCGTTAGGGCTGAAGCTTTCTTT.

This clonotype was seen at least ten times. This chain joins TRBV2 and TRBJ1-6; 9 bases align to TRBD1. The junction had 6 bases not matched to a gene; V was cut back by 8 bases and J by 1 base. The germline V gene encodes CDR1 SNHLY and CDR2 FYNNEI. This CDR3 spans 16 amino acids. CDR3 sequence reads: CASRRDRVSYNSPLHF. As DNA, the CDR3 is TGTGCCAGCCGAAGGGACAGGGTTTCCTATAATTCACCCCTCCACTTT.

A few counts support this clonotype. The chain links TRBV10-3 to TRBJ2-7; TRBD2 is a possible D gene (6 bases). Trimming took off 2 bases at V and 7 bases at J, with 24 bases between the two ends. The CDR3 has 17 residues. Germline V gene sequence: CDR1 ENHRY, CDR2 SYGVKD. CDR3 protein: CAISEPTSSESPGEQYF. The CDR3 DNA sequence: TGTGCCATCAGTGAGCCCACTTCTAGCGAGTCCCCGGGTGAGCAGTACTTC.

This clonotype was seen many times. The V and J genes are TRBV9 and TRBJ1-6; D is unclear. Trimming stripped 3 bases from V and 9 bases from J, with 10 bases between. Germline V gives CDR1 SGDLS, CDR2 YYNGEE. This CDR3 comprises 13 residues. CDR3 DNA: TGTGCCAGCAGCGAAGAGGCGGGTTCACCCCTCCACTTT. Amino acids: CASSEEAGSPLHF.

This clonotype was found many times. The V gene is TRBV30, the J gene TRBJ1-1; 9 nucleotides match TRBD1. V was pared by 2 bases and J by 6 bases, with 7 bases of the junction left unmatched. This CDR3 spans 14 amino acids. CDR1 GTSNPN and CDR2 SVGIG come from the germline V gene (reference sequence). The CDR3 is CAWSSLGQGAEAFF. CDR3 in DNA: TGTGCCTGGAGTTCGCTGGGACAGGGAGCTGAAGCTTTCTTT.

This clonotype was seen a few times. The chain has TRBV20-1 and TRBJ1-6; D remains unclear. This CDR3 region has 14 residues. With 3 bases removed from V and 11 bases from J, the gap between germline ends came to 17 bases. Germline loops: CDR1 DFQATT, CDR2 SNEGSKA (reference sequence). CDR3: CSARHQETEAPLHF. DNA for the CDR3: TGCAGTGCTAGGCACCAAGAGACCGAGGCACCCCTCCACTTT.

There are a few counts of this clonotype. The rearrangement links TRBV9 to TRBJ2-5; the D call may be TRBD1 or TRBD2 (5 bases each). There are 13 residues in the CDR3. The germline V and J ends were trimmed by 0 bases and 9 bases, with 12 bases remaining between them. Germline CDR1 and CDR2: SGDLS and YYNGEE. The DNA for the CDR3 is TGTGCCAGCAGCGTAGACAGGCCGAGGGCCCAGTACTTC. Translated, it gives CASSVDRPRAQYF.

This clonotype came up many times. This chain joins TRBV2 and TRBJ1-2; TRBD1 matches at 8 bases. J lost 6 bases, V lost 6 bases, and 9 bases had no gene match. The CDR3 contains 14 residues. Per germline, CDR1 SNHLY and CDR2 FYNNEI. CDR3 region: CASRLGQGSNGYTF. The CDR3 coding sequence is TGTGCCAGCAGACTTGGACAGGGAAGTAATGGCTACACCTTC.

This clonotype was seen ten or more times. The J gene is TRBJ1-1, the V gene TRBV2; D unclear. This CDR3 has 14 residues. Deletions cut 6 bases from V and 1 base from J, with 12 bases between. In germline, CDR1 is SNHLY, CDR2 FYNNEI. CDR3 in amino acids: CASSPEATNTEAFF. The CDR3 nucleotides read TGTGCCAGCAGCCCCGAGGCCACGAACACTGAAGCTTTCTTT.

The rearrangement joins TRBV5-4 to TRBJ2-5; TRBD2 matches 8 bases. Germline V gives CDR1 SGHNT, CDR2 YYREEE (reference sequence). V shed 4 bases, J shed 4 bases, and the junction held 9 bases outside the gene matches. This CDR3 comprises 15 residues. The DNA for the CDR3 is TGTGCCAGCAGCGGGGGACTAGTCAGTATAGAGACCCAGTACTTC. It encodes CASSGGLVSIETQYF.

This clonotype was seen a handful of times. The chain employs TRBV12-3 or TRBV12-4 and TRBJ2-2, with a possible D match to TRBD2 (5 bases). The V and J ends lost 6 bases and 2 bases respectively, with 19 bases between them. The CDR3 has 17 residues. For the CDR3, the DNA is TGTGCCAGCAGCCTTCCCCGGGGTTCTTTTAACACCGGGGAGCTGTTTTTT. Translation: CASSLPRGSFNTGELFF.

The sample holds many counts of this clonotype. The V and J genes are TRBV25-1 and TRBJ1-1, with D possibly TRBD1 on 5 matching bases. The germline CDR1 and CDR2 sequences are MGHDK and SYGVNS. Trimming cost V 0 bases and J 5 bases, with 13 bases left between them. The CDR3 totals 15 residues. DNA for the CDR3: TGTGCCAGCAGTGAATATCCTACAGGAGGGACTGAAGCTTTCTTT. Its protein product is CASSEYPTGGTEAFF.

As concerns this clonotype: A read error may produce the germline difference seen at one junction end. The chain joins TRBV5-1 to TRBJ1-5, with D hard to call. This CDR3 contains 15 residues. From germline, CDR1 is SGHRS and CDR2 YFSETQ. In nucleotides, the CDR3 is TGCGCCAGCAGCTTGGGGCAGGCATACAATCAGCCCAAGCATTTT. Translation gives CASSLGQAYNQPKHF.

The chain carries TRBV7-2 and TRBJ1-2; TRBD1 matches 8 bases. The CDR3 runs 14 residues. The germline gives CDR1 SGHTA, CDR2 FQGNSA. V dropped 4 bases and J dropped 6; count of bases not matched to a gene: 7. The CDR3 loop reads CASSSLTGDDGYTF. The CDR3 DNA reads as TGTGCCAGCAGCTCACTGACAGGGGACGATGGCTACACCTTC. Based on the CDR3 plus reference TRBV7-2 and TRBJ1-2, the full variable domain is GAGVSQSPSNKVTEKGKDVELRCDPISGHTALYWYRQSLGQGLEFLIYFQGNSAPDKSGLPSDRFSAERTGGSVSTLTIQRTQQEDSAVYLCASSSLTGDDGYTFGSGTRLTVV.

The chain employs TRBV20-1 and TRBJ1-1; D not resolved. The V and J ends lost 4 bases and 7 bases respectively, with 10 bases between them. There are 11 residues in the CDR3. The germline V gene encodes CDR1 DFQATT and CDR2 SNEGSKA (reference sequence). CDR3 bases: TGCAGTGCTACGGTGCCGGATGAAGCTTTCTTT. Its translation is CSATVPDEAFF.

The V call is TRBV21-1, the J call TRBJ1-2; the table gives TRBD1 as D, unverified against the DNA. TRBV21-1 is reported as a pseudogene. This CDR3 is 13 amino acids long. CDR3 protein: CASSNRGPYGYTF. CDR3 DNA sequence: TGTGCCAGCAGCAACAGGGGGCCCTATGGCTACACCTTC.

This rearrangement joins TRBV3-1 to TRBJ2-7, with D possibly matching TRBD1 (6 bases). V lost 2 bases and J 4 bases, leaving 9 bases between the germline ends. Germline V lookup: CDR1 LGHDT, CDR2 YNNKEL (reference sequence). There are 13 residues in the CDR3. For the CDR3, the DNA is TGTGCCAGCAGCCAATTACAGGGTTACGAGCAGTACTTC. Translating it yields CASSQLQGYEQYF.

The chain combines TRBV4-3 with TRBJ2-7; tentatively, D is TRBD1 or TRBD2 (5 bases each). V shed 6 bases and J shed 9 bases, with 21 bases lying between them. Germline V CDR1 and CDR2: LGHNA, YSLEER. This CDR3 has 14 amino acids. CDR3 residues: CASREDNYHGRQYF. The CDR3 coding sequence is TGCGCCAGCAGGGAGGACAACTACCATGGTCGGCAGTACTTC.

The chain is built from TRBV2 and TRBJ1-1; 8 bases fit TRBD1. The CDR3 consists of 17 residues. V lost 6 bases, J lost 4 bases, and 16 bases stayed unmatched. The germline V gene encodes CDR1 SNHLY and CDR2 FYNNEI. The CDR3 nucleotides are TGTGCCAGCAGCTTAACCCCAGGACAGGGTGGTGTCACTGAAGCTTTCTTT. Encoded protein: CASSLTPGQGGVTEAFF.